This T cell receptor (beta chain) was recovered during a study of blood T cell repertoires in COVID-19. Turning to the study itself: Sources were T cells, B-cell-depleted T cells, or PBMCs; the material itself was cDNA or gDNA.

This clone was observed a handful of times. Authors' processing steps: Amplifying reference gene primers gave estimates of nucleated cell counts. Profiled with immunoSEQ multiplex PCR; TCRdb holds only in-frame clones, not every one. That table furnishes V, J and clone size, whereas the DNA furnished D and trimming. The table includes about 210,000 clones, roughly 86% detected once. Participants were aged about 18 to 100 years, lived in 20 to 30 US areas, and enrolled virtually. The specimen sequenced was PBMCs or T cells enriched from blood (not recorded which). The source is a man aged 35 to 55 with acute COVID-19.

The CDR3 here is CAEGAGLGGELFF. The CDR3 region has the DNA TGTGCGGAGGGGGCAGGCCTGGGCGGGGAGCTGTTTTTT. The V gene is TRBV6-6, the J gene TRBJ2-2; perhaps TRBD1 as D (7 bases). This CDR3 region has 13 residues. Germline V gene lookup returns CDR1 MNHNY and CDR2 SVGAGI (reference sequence).